These T cell receptor beta chains were read from a single sample in a study of vaccination and CD4 T cells after COVID-19. Antigen specificity for these receptors is unknown. TCRdb re-analysed the PCR reads in MiXCR, keeping a single row per CDR3 protein. This sample has some 16,000 distinct CDR3 sequences, with roughly two thirds found just once. The sample comprised CD4+ T cells from blood, cultured in vitro. These receptors originate from a human donor who had recovered from COVID-19. Both conserved end residues are part of each CDR3. D genes are given only for firm matches. The size entry is marked missing in some rows and otherwise reads once, few, many or a size class.

D gene | J gene | clone size | V gene | CDR3 DNA | CDR3 protein
. | TRBJ2-1 | . | TRBV7-9 | TGTGCCAGCACCTCCTTGGCAGGCCACGTCAATGAGCAGTTCTTC | CASTSLAGHVNEQFF
TRBD2 | TRBJ2-5 | . | TRBV19 | TGTGCCAGTAGCCTAGCGGGGGCGGAGACCCAGTACTTC | CASSLAGAETQYF
. | TRBJ1-2 | . | TRBV7-8 | TGTGCCAGCAGCTTCGCCGGGGACCAAATCTATGGCTACACCTTC | CASSFAGDQIYGYTF
TRBD1 | TRBJ1-2 | . | TRBV7-9 | TGTGCCAGCAGCTTTGCGCCAGGGGGAAACTATGGCTACACCTTC | CASSFAPGGNYGYTF
. | TRBJ1-1 | . | TRBV3-1 | TGTGCCAGCAGCCAAGATAAGGCACATAACACTGAAGCTTTCTTT | CASSQDKAHNTEAFF
. | TRBJ1-5 | . | TRBV18 | TGTGCCAGCTCACCACCACAGGGCAATCAGCCCCAGCATTTT | CASSPPQGNQPQHF
. | TRBJ2-1 | . | TRBV18 | TGTGCCAGCTCACCGCGGGGTGGTGTCGTTGGCAATGAGCAGTTCTTC | CASSPRGGVVGNEQFF
TRBD1 | TRBJ2-3 | . | TRBV2 | TGTGCCAGCATACAGGGGGAACACACAGATACGCAGTATTTT | CASIQGEHTDTQYF
. | TRBJ1-5 | once | TRBV6-5 | TGTGCCAGCAGTTACTCGAGACAGGCGGGCCAGCCCCAGCATTTT | CASSYSRQAGQPQHF
. | TRBJ1-2 | . | TRBV10-3 | TGTGCCATCAGTGTAGGGGGGGCTAGTGGCTACACCTTC | CAISVGGASGYTF
. | TRBJ1-1 | . | TRBV18 | TGTGCCAGCTCACCCAAGGCGAAGGGGCACACTGAAGCTTTCTTT | CASSPKAKGHTEAFF
. | TRBJ2-3 | . | TRBV6-5 | TGTGCCAGCAGTTACTTAGGGGGAAACACAGATACGCAGTATTTT | CASSYLGGNTDTQYF
. | TRBJ1-1 | . | TRBV27 | TGTGCCAGCAGTTTACCTAGGACTGGCACTGAAGCTTTCTTT | CASSLPRTGTEAFF
. | TRBJ2-7 | . | TRBV21-1 | TGCGCCAGCAGCCCTCTACAGAGGAGCTCCTACGAGCAGTACTTC | CASSPLQRSSYEQYF
TRBD1 | TRBJ1-2 | few | TRBV6-4 | TGTGCCAGCAGTGACATCTCTACAGGGGGCTCGGGCTACACCTTC | CASSDISTGGSGYTF
. | TRBJ1-2 | few | TRBV5-1 | TGCGCCAGCAGCTTGGATGCAGCAGGCTACACCTTC | CASSLDAAGYTF